Shown below are 18 T cell receptor beta chains from a single sample sequenced in a study of T-cell memory formation after mild COVID-19 (dated by TCRdb to the early 2020s). Library preparation used 5' RACE. Sequencing instrument: Illumina NovaSeq 6000. TCRdb passed the public sequencing reads through fastp at Q25 and MiXCR, retaining productive beta sequences. Identical CDR3 proteins give one entry, which carries the most common genes and DNA. The sample table records approximately 570,000 distinct CDR3 sequences; about a sixth of these occur just once. Around 12% of the sample is held by the ten biggest clonotypes. The sequenced sample consisted of PBMCs or a T cell subset sorted from them (not recorded which). These receptors came from an adult woman who had mild COVID-19 (a few samples of this study predate the infection). The sample titles of this study are shuffled in the database, so cell type and time point are left out; the donor was told from shared clones.

This clonotype was counted at least ten times. The CDR3 here is CAISESGAGAYF. The CDR3 nucleotides are TGTGCCATCAGTGAGTCCGGAGCGGGAGCGTACTTC. The genes are TRBV10-3 and TRBJ2-4; TRBD2 matches 8 bases. Germline lookup yields CDR1 ENHRY and CDR2 SYGVKD. The CDR3 runs to 12 residues. The trim removed 0 bases at V and 15 bases at J, leaving 4 bases unmatched.

The chain is built from TRBV14 and TRBJ2-7, with D possibly matching TRBD2 (5 bases). Germline CDR1 reads SGHDN; CDR2 reads FVKESK. The V end lost 2 bases, the J end lost 4 bases, and 12 bases lay between the germline ends. This CDR3 is 14 amino acids long. The CDR3 protein is CASSQQTTGYEQYF. CDR3 DNA sequence: TGTGCCAGCAGCCAACAGACCACGGGGTACGAGCAGTACTTC.

The chain uses TRBV4-1 and TRBJ1-2, with 10 bases lining up with TRBD1. The trim removed 0 bases at V and 7 bases at J, leaving 8 bases unmatched. The CDR3 length is 16 residues. The V gene's germline CDR1 is MGHRA and CDR2 YSYEKL. CDR3 sequence: CASSQDGPGQGFGYTF. CDR3 bases: TGCGCCAGCAGCCAAGACGGACCGGGACAGGGGTTTGGCTACACCTTC.

This clonotype came up many times. The genes are TRBV5-1 and TRBJ2-1; 7 nucleotides align to TRBD1. The V gene end was trimmed by 5 bases and the J gene end by 5 bases; junction bases not matched to a gene: 16. This CDR3 region has 17 residues. Germline-derived CDR1 and CDR2 are SGHRS and YFSETQ. CDR3 protein: CASSSSSGQRLHNEQFF. In nucleotides, the CDR3 is TGCGCCAGCAGTTCGTCATCGGGACAGCGTCTCCACAATGAGCAGTTCTTC.

This clonotype was recorded at least ten times. V gene TRBV29-1 combines with J gene TRBJ2-5, with a possible D match to TRBD2 (6 bases). Trimming pared 1 base from V and 5 bases from J, leaving 17 bases between. The CDR3 is 15 residues long. Germline assignment: CDR1 SQVTM and CDR2 ANQGSEA. CDR3 region: CSVEGGGSAEETQYF. The CDR3 DNA reads TGCAGCGTTGAAGGTGGAGGGTCGGCAGAGGAGACCCAGTACTTC.

The rearrangement uses TRBV7-6 and TRBJ2-2; D is unclear. Germline V gene sequence: CDR1 SGHVS, CDR2 FNYEAQ. With 3 bases removed from V and 7 bases from J, the gap between germline ends came to 15 bases. The CDR3 is 15 amino acids. The CDR3 spells CASSLTGPAGGELFF. The CDR3 DNA follows: TGTGCCAGCAGCTTGACCGGGCCCGCCGGCGGGGAGCTGTTTTTT.

V usage is TRBV21-1 and J usage is TRBJ2-7; no check of the table's D call, TRBD1, against the DNA was made. TRBV21-1 constitutes a pseudogene. This CDR3 contains 19 residues. The CDR3 DNA reads TGTGCCAGCAGCAAAATAACGGCCCCAACAGAATACACCCCCTACGAGCAGTACTTC. Its translation: CASSKITAPTEYTPYEQYF.

Only a few counts were recorded for this clonotype. The V gene is TRBV29-1, the J gene TRBJ2-7; 7 bases line up with TRBD2. The V segment lost 2 bases and the J segment 4 bases; nucleotides outside the gene matches: 8. The CDR3 contains 14 residues. Per the germline V gene, CDR1 is SQVTM and CDR2 is ANQGSEA. CDR3 residues: CSVEKPGTTYEQYF. DNA for the CDR3: TGCAGCGTTGAAAAGCCCGGGACTACGTACGAGCAGTACTTC.

This chain uses TRBV21-1 with TRBJ2-7. TRBV21-1 is an annotated pseudogene. This CDR3 has 11 residues. This CDR3 reads CASASGNEQYF. The DNA of the CDR3 is TGTGCCAGCGCCTCGGGGAACGAGCAGTACTTC.

This clonotype has just a few counts. The gene calls are TRBV5-5 and TRBJ1-1, with 12 bases lining up with TRBD1. The CDR3 consists of 16 residues. Trimming at V came to 0 bases and at J to 7 bases, leaving 7 bases not matched to a gene. From germline, CDR1 is SGHKS and CDR2 YYEKEE (reference sequence). CDR3 DNA: TGTGCCAGCAGCTTGGTCCCCGGGACAGGGGGCGTTGAAGCTTTCTTT. Translated, it gives CASSLVPGTGGVEAFF.

This clonotype has ten or more counts. The rearrangement links TRBV4-1 to TRBJ1-6, with 8 bases identical to TRBD1. Germline CDR1 reads MGHRA; CDR2 reads YSYEKL. This CDR3 has 17 amino acids. V was clipped by 6 bases and J by 8 bases; unmatched bases: 15. This chain's CDR3 is CASSHPRPTGVDSPLHF. DNA of the CDR3: TGCGCCAGCAGTCATCCCCGCCCGACAGGGGTAGATTCACCCCTCCACTTT.

The V and J genes are TRBV5-1 and TRBJ1-5; no definite D call. Between the trimmed V and J ends, which lost 2 bases and 2 bases, there was a span of 8 bases. Germline V gene lookup returns CDR1 SGHRS and CDR2 YFSETQ. The CDR3 has 14 amino acids. The CDR3 loop reads CASSFDGGNQPQHF. The CDR3 nucleotides are TGCGCCAGCAGCTTTGACGGGGGCAATCAGCCCCAGCATTTT.

The chain links TRBV20-1 to TRBJ2-1; 7 bases map to TRBD1. V lost 0 bases and J lost 9; bases outside the gene matches: 8. Per germline, CDR1 DFQATT and CDR2 SNEGSKA (reference sequence). This CDR3 is 14 amino acids long. The CDR3 region is CSARDRDRRGEQFF. Here the CDR3 DNA reads TGCAGTGCTAGAGATAGGGACAGAAGGGGTGAGCAGTTCTTC.

The chain has TRBV11-2 and TRBJ1-1; unclear D gene. The V end lost 5 bases, the J end lost 1 base, and 14 bases lay between the germline ends. Germline V lookup: CDR1 SGHAT, CDR2 FQNNGV. The CDR3 is made up of 15 amino acids. In nucleotides, the CDR3 is TGTGCCAGCAGCCCCCTCGCCCCCGGGAACACTGAAGCTTTCTTT. This translates into CASSPLAPGNTEAFF.

This clonotype was found a few times. V gene TRBV10-3 combines with J gene TRBJ2-7; D unresolved. The V gene lost 0 bases and the J gene lost 0 bases, with 15 bases spanning the gap. The CDR3 covers 17 residues. CDR1 is ENHRY, CDR2 SYGVKD, per germline. This CDR3 reads CAISESGPGTRSYEQYF. CDR3 sequence (DNA): TGTGCCATCAGTGAGTCGGGCCCCGGCACCCGCTCCTACGAGCAGTACTTC.

The CDR3 protein is CASRSGIVEQYF. DNA of the CDR3: TGTGCCAGCAGGTCAGGGATTGTCGAGCAGTACTTC. The V and J genes are TRBV6-5 and TRBJ2-7, with TRBD1 as a possible D gene (5 bases). This CDR3 is built from 12 residues. Germline-derived CDR1 and CDR2 are MNHEY and SVGAGI. V lost 6 bases and J lost 6, with 12 bases in between.

A few counts support this clonotype. The chain joins TRBV29-1 to TRBJ2-7; TRBD2 aligns across 10 bases. The germline V gene encodes CDR1 SQVTM and CDR2 ANQGSEA. V trimming: 5 bases; J trimming: 2 bases; junction bases outside the gene matches: 3. There are 13 residues in the CDR3. The CDR3 sequence is CSVQAGGTYEQYF. The CDR3 DNA reads as TGCAGCGTTCAAGCGGGAGGGACCTACGAGCAGTACTTC.

This clonotype appeared many times. The V gene is TRBV7-6, the J gene TRBJ2-2; D unresolved. Germline V CDR1 and CDR2: SGHVS, FNYEAQ. The V end was cut by 1 base, the J end by 3 bases, with 3 bases between. CDR3 length: 13 residues. The CDR3 sequence is CASSLEDTGELFF. Here the CDR3 DNA reads TGTGCCAGCAGCTTAGAGGACACCGGGGAGCTGTTTTTT.